The source of this T cell receptor (beta chain) is a study of Graves' ophthalmopathy and Graves' hyperthyroidism. Amplifying from RNA transcripts, the study obtained TCR beta CDR3 regions. Scientists carried out first-round RT-PCR using HTBI primers and then a second-round multiplex PCR. From the multiplex PCR reads, TCRdb called clonotypes with MiXCR, one entry per CDR3 protein. The sample carries roughly 400,000 distinct CDR3 sequences, 15% to 20% recorded once. The CDR3 is made up of 17 amino acids. CDR1 and CDR2 from the germline V gene are MNHEY and SMNVEV (reference sequence). J gave up 0 bases and V 4 bases, and 6 bases lay outside the gene matches. This clonotype occurred many times.

The sample comprised peripheral blood. This receptor was taken from a woman aged 18-29 years with Graves' ophthalmopathy. This chain joins TRBV27 and TRBJ1-6; TRBD1 matches 7 bases. CDR3 sequence: CASSWAGQSSYNSPLHF. In DNA, the CDR3 is TGTGCCAGCAGTTGGGCGGGACAGAGCTCCTATAATTCACCCCTCCACTTT.